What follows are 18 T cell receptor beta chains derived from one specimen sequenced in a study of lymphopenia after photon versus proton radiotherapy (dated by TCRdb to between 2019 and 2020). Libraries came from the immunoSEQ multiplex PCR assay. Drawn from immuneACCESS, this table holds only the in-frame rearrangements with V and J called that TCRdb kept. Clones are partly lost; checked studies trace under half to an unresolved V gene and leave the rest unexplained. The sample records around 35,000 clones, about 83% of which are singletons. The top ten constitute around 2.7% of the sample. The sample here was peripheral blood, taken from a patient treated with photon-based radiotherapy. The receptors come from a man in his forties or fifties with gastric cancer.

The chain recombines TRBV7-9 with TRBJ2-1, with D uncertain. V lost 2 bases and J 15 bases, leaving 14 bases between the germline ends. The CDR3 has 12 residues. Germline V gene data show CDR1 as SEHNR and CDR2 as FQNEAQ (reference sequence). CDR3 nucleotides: TGTGCCAGCAGCTTAAGTTCTGGAACCCTGTTCTTC. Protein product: CASSLSSGTLFF.

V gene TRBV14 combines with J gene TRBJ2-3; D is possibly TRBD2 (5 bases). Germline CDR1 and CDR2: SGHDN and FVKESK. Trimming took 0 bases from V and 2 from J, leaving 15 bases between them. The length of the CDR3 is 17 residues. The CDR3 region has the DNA TGTGCCAGCAGCCAAGATGCCAGAGCGGCTGTCACAGATACGCAGTATTTT. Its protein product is CASSQDARAAVTDTQYF.

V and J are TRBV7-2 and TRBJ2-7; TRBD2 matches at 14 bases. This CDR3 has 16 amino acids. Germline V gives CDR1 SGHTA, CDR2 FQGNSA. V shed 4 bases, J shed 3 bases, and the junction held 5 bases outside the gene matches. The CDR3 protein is CASSYTGTSGGYEQYF. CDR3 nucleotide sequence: TGTGCCAGCAGCTACACCGGGACTAGCGGGGGCTACGAGCAGTACTTC.

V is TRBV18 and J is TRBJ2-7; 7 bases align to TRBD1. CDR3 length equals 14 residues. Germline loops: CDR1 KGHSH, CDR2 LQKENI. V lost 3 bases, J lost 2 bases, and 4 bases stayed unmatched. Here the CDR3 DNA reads TGTGCCAGCTCACCTCTAGGACAGGCCTACGAGCAGTACTTC. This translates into CASSPLGQAYEQYF.

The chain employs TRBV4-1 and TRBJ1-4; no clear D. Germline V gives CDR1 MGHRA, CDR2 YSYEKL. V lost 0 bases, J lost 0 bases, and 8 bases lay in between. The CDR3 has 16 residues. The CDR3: CASSQEPRATNEKLFF. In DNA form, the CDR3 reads TGCGCCAGCAGCCAAGAACCGAGAGCAACTAATGAAAAACTGTTTTTT.

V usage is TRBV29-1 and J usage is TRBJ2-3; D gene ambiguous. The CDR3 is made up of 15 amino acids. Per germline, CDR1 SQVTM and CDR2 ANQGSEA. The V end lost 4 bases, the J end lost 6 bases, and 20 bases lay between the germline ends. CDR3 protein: CSVVSEHPKRDTQYF. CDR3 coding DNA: TGCAGCGTTGTTTCAGAGCATCCTAAACGGGATACGCAGTATTTT.

The CDR3 nucleotides are TGTGCCACCAGCCCTCTCACCTGGGACAGGGGGGGGCAGCCCCAGCATTTT. Translating gives CATSPLTWDRGGQPQHF. V gene TRBV15 combines with J gene TRBJ1-5; 11 positions match TRBD1. The V segment lost 5 bases and the J segment 7 bases; nucleotides outside the gene matches: 13. The CDR3 runs to 17 residues. Germline V lookup: CDR1 LNHNV, CDR2 YYDKDF (reference sequence).

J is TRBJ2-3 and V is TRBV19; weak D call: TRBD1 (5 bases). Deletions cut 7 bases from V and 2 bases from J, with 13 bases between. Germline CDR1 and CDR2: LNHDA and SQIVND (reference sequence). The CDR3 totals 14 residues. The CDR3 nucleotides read TGTGCCAGTACCCCAACAGGCGCCACAGATACGCAGTATTTT. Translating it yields CASTPTGATDTQYF.

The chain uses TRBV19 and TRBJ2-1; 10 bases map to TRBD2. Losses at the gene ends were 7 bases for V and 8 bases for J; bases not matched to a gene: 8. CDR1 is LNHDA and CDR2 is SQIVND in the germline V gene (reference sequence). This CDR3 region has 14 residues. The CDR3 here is CASTTSGNSDEQFF. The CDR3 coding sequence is TGTGCCAGTACTACTAGCGGGAATAGCGATGAGCAGTTCTTC.

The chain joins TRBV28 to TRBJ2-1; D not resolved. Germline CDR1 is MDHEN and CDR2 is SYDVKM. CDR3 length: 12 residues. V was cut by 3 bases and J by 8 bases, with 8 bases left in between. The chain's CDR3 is CASSFVAYEQFF. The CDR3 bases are TGTGCCAGCAGTTTTGTGGCGTATGAGCAGTTCTTC.

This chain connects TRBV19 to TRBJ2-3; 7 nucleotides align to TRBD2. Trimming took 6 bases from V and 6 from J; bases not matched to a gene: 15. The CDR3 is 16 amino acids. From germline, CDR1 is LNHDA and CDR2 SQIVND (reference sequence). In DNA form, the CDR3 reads TGTGCCAGTAGCGACACGCGCGGGAGAGGTGGGGATACGCAGTATTTT. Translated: CASSDTRGRGGDTQYF.

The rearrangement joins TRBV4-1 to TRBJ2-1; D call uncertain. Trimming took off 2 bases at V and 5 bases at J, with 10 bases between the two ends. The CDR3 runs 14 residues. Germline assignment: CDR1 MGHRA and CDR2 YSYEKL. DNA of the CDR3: TGCGCCAGCAGCCAACCCTCTCTTAACAATGAGCAGTTCTTC. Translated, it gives CASSQPSLNNEQFF.

CDR3 sequence reads: CASSPRTATGNTIYF. CDR3 DNA sequence: TGTGCCAGCAGTCCGCGGACCGCCACTGGAAACACCATATATTTT. This sequence joins TRBV25-1 and TRBJ1-3; D unclear. This CDR3 contains 15 residues. Trimming pared 5 bases from V and 2 bases from J, leaving 13 bases between. The germline V gene encodes CDR1 MGHDK and CDR2 SYGVNS.

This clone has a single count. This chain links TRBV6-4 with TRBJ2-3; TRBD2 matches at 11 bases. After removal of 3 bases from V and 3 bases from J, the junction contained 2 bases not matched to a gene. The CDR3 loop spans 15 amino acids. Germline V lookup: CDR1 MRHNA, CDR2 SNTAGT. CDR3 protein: CASSEVAGGTDTQYF. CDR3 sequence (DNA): TGTGCCAGCAGTGAGGTAGCGGGAGGGACAGATACGCAGTATTTT.

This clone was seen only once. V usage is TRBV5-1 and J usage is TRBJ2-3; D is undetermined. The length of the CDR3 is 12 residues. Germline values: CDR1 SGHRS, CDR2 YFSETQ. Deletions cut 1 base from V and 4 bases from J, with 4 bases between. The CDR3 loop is CASSLRADTQYF. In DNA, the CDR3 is TGCGCCAGCAGCTTGCGAGCAGATACGCAGTATTTT.

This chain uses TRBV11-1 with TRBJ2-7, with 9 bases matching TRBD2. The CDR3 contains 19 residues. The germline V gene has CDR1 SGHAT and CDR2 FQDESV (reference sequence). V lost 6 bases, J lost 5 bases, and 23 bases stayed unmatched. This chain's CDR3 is CASSLVGVLGLANLHEQYF. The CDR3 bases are TGTGCCAGCAGTTTGGTCGGGGTCTTAGGACTAGCGAACCTCCACGAGCAGTACTTC. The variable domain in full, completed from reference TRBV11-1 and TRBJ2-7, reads EAEVAQSPRYKITEKSQAVAFWCDPISGHATLYWYRQILGQGPELLVQFQDESVVDDSQLPKDRFSAERLKGVDSTLKIQPAELGDSAMYLCASSLVGVLGLANLHEQYFGPGTRLTVT.

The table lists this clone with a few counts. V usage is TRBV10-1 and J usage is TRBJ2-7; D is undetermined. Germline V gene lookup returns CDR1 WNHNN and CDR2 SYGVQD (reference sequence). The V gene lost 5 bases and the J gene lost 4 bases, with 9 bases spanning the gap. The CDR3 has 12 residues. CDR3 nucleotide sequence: TGCGCCAGCAGTAGGAACCGGTACGAGCAGTACTTC. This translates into CASSRNRYEQYF.

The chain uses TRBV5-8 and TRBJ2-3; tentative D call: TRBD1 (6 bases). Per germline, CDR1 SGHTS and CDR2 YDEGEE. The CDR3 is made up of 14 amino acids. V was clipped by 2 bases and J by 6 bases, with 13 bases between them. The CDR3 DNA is TGTGCCAGCAGCTTAGCCAGGGGTGAGGATACGCAGTATTTT. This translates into CASSLARGEDTQYF. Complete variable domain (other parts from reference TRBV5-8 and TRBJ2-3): EAGVTQSPTHLIKTRGQQATLRCSPISGHTSVYWYQQALGLGLQFLLWYDEGEERNRGNFPPRFSGRQFPNYSSELNVNALELEDSALYLCASSLARGEDTQYFGPGTRLTVL.